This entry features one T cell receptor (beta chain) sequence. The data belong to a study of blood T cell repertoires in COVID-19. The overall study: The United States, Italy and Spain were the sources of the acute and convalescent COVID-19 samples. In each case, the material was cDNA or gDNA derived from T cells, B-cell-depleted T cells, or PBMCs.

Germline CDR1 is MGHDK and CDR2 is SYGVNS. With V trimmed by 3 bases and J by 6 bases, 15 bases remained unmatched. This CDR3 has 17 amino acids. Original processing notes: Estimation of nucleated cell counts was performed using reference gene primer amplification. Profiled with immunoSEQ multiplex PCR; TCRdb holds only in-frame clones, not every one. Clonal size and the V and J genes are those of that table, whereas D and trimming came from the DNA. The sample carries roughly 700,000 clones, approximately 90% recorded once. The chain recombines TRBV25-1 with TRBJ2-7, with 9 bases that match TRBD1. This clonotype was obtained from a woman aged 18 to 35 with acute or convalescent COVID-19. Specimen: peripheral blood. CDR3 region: CASSDLEIGQGRSEQYF. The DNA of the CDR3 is TGTGCCAGCAGTGATTTGGAGATAGGACAGGGGAGAAGCGAGCAGTACTTC.